This passage covers 18 T cell receptor beta chains from one sample sequenced in a study of blood T cells in healthy people across ages. Then a second PCR, running about 6 to 11 cycles, was carried out with a sample-barcoded 5' primer and a J-beta primer mix. Each CDR3 protein is one row after TCRdb ran MiXCR on the 5' RACE reads. The repertoire holds about 680,000 distinct CDR3 sequences, with approximately 50% as singletons. Source material: blood. The receptor source for this set is a woman in her fifties or sixties in good health.

V and J are TRBV29-1 and TRBJ2-1; D might be TRBD2 (6 bases). Deletions cut 4 bases from V and 7 bases from J, with 23 bases between. CDR3 length equals 16 residues. CDR1 is SQVTM, CDR2 ANQGSEA, per germline. In DNA form, the CDR3 reads TGCAGCGTTGCCTCCGGGACTCAGTCGGGGAAGAATGAGCAGTTCTTC. It translates to CSVASGTQSGKNEQFF.

The genes are TRBV25-1 and TRBJ2-2; 8 bases line up with TRBD1. Trimming removed 8 bases from V and 4 bases from J; junction bases left unmatched: 9. This CDR3 has 15 amino acids. Germline lookup yields CDR1 MGHDK and CDR2 SYGVNS. The CDR3: CASLSGGLFTGELFF. CDR3 bases: TGTGCCAGCCTCTCAGGGGGCCTTTTCACCGGGGAGCTGTTTTTT.

The rearrangement links TRBV6-6 to TRBJ2-7; no firm D call. CDR1 and CDR2 from the germline V gene are MNHNY and SVGAGI (reference sequence). There are 13 residues in the CDR3. Trimming pared 5 bases from V and 1 base from J, leaving 9 bases between. The CDR3 DNA is TGTGCCAGCAGTCGCGACAAGTCCTACGAGCAGTACTTC. Protein sequence: CASSRDKSYEQYF.

The gene calls are TRBV4-1 and TRBJ2-4, with D perhaps matching TRBD2 (7 bases). The J call is in doubt because the DNA end fits TRBJ2-7 better. Germline CDR1 is MGHRA and CDR2 is YSYEKL. CDR3 size: 17 residues. For the CDR3, the DNA is TGCGCCAGCAGCCAACCGGTCGGAGGGGGGGACTCCTACGAGCAGTACTTC. It specifies CASSQPVGGGDSYEQYF.

V is TRBV27 and J is TRBJ2-1; the match to TRBD2 covers 10 bases. The V segment lost 5 bases and the J segment 6 bases; nucleotides outside the gene matches: 13. Per germline, CDR1 MNHEY and CDR2 SMNVEV (reference sequence). CDR3 size: 17 residues. CDR3 DNA sequence: TGTGCCAGCAGTACACTCTTTACTAGCGGGGTTGGCAATGAGCAGTTCTTC. Translated: CASSTLFTSGVGNEQFF.

This clonotype was counted many times. This rearrangement joins TRBV29-1 to TRBJ2-5; no firm D call. This CDR3 is built from 10 residues. Germline CDR1 reads SQVTM; CDR2 reads ANQGSEA. The V and J ends lost 5 bases and 4 bases respectively, with 5 bases between them. The CDR3 loop is CSVSLETQYF. Written as DNA, the CDR3 is TGCAGCGTTAGTTTAGAGACCCAGTACTTC.

This chain connects TRBV18 to TRBJ1-2, with D unresolved. V dropped 4 bases and J dropped 8 bases, with 23 bases sitting between them. This CDR3 comprises 16 residues. Germline V lookup: CDR1 KGHSH, CDR2 LQKENI. This chain's CDR3 is CASSLPITTGIGGYTF. CDR3 bases: TGTGCCAGCTCACTCCCTATAACCACGGGGATTGGGGGCTACACCTTC.

A single count supports this clonotype. This rearrangement joins TRBV14 to TRBJ2-4, with D possibly matching TRBD2 (5 bases). The J call may be faulty, since TRBJ2-7 better matches the DNA end. The CDR3 consists of 15 residues. In germline, CDR1 is SGHDN, CDR2 FVKESK. Here the CDR3 reads CASSQYTGFTNEQYF. CDR3 DNA sequence: TGTGCCAGCAGCCAATACACGGGATTTACTAACGAGCAGTACTTC.

The V call is TRBV20-1, the J call TRBJ2-3, with D possibly TRBD2 on 5 matching bases. The CDR3 spans 13 residues. Trimming took off 1 base at V and 2 bases at J, with 7 bases between the two ends. Germline V gene data show CDR1 as DFQATT and CDR2 as SNEGSKA (reference sequence). This CDR3 is CSARGLNTDTQYF. The CDR3 bases are TGCAGTGCTAGAGGACTAAACACAGATACGCAGTATTTT.

The rearrangement joins TRBV2 to TRBJ2-1; D might be TRBD1 or TRBD2, each matching 6 bases. V dropped 7 bases and J dropped 9 bases, with 22 bases sitting between them. CDR3 length: 15 residues. In germline, CDR1 is SNHLY, CDR2 FYNNEI. The CDR3 loop reads CASIQREGGQAEQFF. The CDR3 nucleotides are TGTGCCAGCATCCAGAGAGAGGGGGGACAAGCTGAGCAGTTCTTC.

The chain combines TRBV27 with TRBJ2-3, with 12 bases aligning to TRBD2. The CDR3 totals 16 residues. Germline trimming cut 1 base from V and 6 bases from J; bases unmatched to any gene: 5. CDR1 and CDR2 from the germline V gene are MNHEY and SMNVEV (reference sequence). The CDR3 nucleotides are TGTGCCAGCAGTTTATACCTAGCGGGAGGGCCGGATACGCAGTATTTT. Its translation: CASSLYLAGGPDTQYF.

This clonotype was recorded once. The V and J genes are TRBV10-3 and TRBJ2-1; D is tentatively TRBD1 or TRBD2 (6 bases each). The length of the CDR3 is 13 residues. CDR1 is ENHRY, CDR2 SYGVKD, per germline. V was pared by 10 bases and J by 7 bases, with 17 bases between. CDR3 region: CATAGGAGNEQFF. The CDR3 DNA reads as TGTGCCACGGCCGGGGGCGCAGGAAATGAGCAGTTCTTC.

This clonotype was picked up a small number of times. The chain has TRBV7-8 and TRBJ2-7, with TRBD1 as a possible D gene (8 bases). Germline V gene data show CDR1 as SGHVS and CDR2 as FQNEAQ. Trimming pared 4 bases from V and 7 bases from J, leaving 17 bases between. CDR3 length: 14 amino acids. The chain's CDR3 is CASSSSDREGEQYF. CDR3 bases: TGTGCCAGCAGCTCCTCGGACAGGGAGGGGGAGCAGTACTTC.

The V and J genes are TRBV7-9 and TRBJ1-5; tentatively, D is TRBD1 (6 bases). V was cut by 5 bases and J by 3 bases, with 11 bases left in between. The CDR3 covers 14 residues. Germline CDR1 reads SEHNR; CDR2 reads FQNEAQ (reference sequence). The CDR3 DNA reads as TGTGCCAGCAGCGCAGGACAGCACAATCAGCCCCAGCATTTT. Translated: CASSAGQHNQPQHF.

The rearrangement uses TRBV10-3 and TRBJ2-5, with TRBD2 identical over 10 bases. This CDR3 comprises 17 residues. The germline CDR1 and CDR2 sequences are ENHRY and SYGVKD. V was pared by 4 bases and J by 4 bases, with 12 bases of the junction left unmatched. CDR3 residues: CAISVSGLAEGGETQYF. The CDR3 DNA reads TGTGCCATCAGTGTCTCAGGACTAGCGGAGGGAGGAGAGACCCAGTACTTC.

This clonotype was detected ten times or more. This chain uses TRBV20-1 with TRBJ2-3; D is perhaps TRBD2 (6 bases). Germline V gene data show CDR1 as DFQATT and CDR2 as SNEGSKA (reference sequence). The CDR3 is 15 amino acids. V dropped 6 bases and J dropped 1 base, with 17 bases sitting between them. For the CDR3, the DNA is TGCAGTGCCGTACCTAGCGAGACACGCACAGATACGCAGTATTTT. This sequence encodes CSAVPSETRTDTQYF.

This chain uses TRBV7-2 with TRBJ2-1; 12 bases agree with TRBD2. CDR1 is SGHTA, CDR2 FQGNSA, per germline. The J segment lost 12 bases and the V segment lost 2 bases, leaving 11 bases of the junction unmatched. The CDR3 is 16 residues long. CDR3 sequence reads: CASSLRRLAGAEGQFF. CDR3 nucleotide sequence: TGTGCCAGCAGCTTAAGACGACTAGCGGGAGCCGAAGGGCAGTTCTTC.

This clonotype has a single count. J is TRBJ1-1 and V is TRBV30; perhaps TRBD1 as D (6 bases). The CDR3 runs 17 residues. The germline V and J ends were trimmed by 0 bases and 4 bases, with 21 bases remaining between them. Germline V lookup: CDR1 GTSNPN, CDR2 SVGIG (reference sequence). The CDR3 DNA reads as TGTGCCTGGAGTGTACTTCGCAAGGGCAGGGGTTTCACTGAAGCTTTCTTT. Protein sequence: CAWSVLRKGRGFTEAFF.